The 2 T cell receptor beta chains presented below share a single source sample, sequenced in a study of shared clonotypes between healthy human individuals. The table came from immunoSEQ multiplex PCR; TCRdb's copy has only in-frame clones and leaves some out. Here the sample spans some 2,000,000 clones, 85% to 95% being singletons. Sequencing was carried out using naive CD4+ T cells sorted from blood. Subset: CD45RA+ positively selected. These receptors all stem from a man between 18 and 35 years old in good health.

This rearrangement joins TRBV27 to TRBJ2-4; D could derive from TRBD1 or TRBD2 (5 bases each). CDR1 is MNHEY and CDR2 is SMNVEV in the germline V gene (reference sequence). Trimming took off 2 bases at V and 6 bases at J, with 17 bases between the two ends. CDR3 length: 16 amino acids. Here the CDR3 reads CASSLKGDGWLNIQYF. The CDR3 DNA follows: TGTGCCAGCAGTTTAAAAGGGGACGGCTGGTTAAACATTCAGTACTTC.

The chain is built from TRBV18 and TRBJ2-3, with 9 bases matching TRBD1. The germline CDR1 and CDR2 sequences are KGHSH and LQKENI. The CDR3 is made up of 15 amino acids. Germline trimming cut 0 bases from V and 8 bases from J; bases unmatched to any gene: 6. CDR3 nucleotides: TGTGCCAGCTCACCACCGGGACAGGGAGGAGTTACGCAGTATTTT. The encoded protein is CASSPPGQGGVTQYF.